This is a list of T cell receptor beta chains from one sample in a study of blood T cell repertoires in COVID-19. The data were produced by immunoSEQ multiplex PCR, yet TCRdb's version contains in-frame clones alone and is incomplete. Of under 300,000 clones listed, 83% are singletons. The sequencing sample was made of peripheral blood. The origin of the receptors is a woman in her 50s who had recovered from COVID-19. CDR3s include the opening cysteine and the closing phenylalanine or tryptophan. D genes are given only for firm matches. A clone size is listed for some rows: how often the clone was seen (once, few, many), or a class if it is expanded.

d_gene,v_gene,j_gene,abundance,CDR3aa,CDR3nt
TRBD1,TRBV27,TRBJ1-2,-,CASSLLGQGAQGYTF,TGTGCCAGCAGTTTATTAGGGCAGGGGGCGCAAGGCTACACCTTC
-,TRBV28,TRBJ2-7,-,CASSFSSGRGQYF,TGTGCCAGCAGTTTCTCCAGCGGCCGAGGGCAGTACTTC
-,TRBV4-3,TRBJ2-1,-,CASSQERGPGSYNEQFF,TGCGCCAGCAGCCAAGAGCGGGGACCCGGCTCCTACAATGAGCAGTTCTTC
TRBD2,TRBV19,TRBJ2-1,-,CASSIGTSGRDEQFF,TGTGCCAGTAGTATCGGGACTAGCGGTCGGGATGAGCAGTTCTTC
TRBD1,TRBV15,TRBJ1-3,-,CATSRTGRDNTIYF,TGTGCCACCAGCAGGACAGGGCGAGATAACACCATATATTTT
TRBD2,TRBV24-1,TRBJ2-1,-,CATSDLIGLAGGFGYNEQFF,TGTGCCACCAGTGATTTAATCGGACTAGCGGGAGGGTTTGGCTACAATGAGCAGTTCTTC
-,TRBV5-6,TRBJ1-5,many,CASSYLDTQPQHF,TGTGCCAGCAGCTACTTGGACACTCAGCCCCAGCATTTT
-,TRBV12-3/TRBV12-4,TRBJ1-6,-,CASSPIPGSPLHF,TGTGCCAGCAGTCCAATACCAGGGTCACCCCTCCACTTT
-,TRBV30,TRBJ1-4,-,CAWSSPGTAATNEKLFF,TGTGCCTGGAGTTCACCCGGGACTGCAGCAACTAATGAAAAACTGTTTTTT
TRBD1,TRBV28,TRBJ2-5,-,CASQPGQGPQETQYF,TGTGCAAGCCAGCCGGGACAGGGACCCCAAGAGACCCAGTACTTC
TRBD1,TRBV9,TRBJ1-2,-,CASSVGRGTGIGYTF,TGTGCCAGCAGCGTAGGAAGGGGGACAGGGATTGGCTACACCTTC
TRBD1,TRBV14,TRBJ2-1,-,CASSQGQGTYNEQFF,TGTGCCAGCAGCCAAGGACAGGGCACCTACAATGAGCAGTTCTTC
-,TRBV4-3,TRBJ2-1,few,CASSQARGSYNEQFF,TGCGCCAGCAGCCAAGCCCGGGGCTCCTACAATGAGCAGTTCTTC
TRBD1,TRBV9,TRBJ2-1,-,CASSARDSYNEQFF,TGTGCCAGCAGCGCCCGGGACAGCTACAATGAGCAGTTCTTC
-,TRBV30,TRBJ1-2,-,CAWSKYEGGYTF,TGTGCCTGGAGCAAGTACGAGGGAGGCTACACCTTC
-,TRBV6-6,TRBJ1-4,-,CASSYQANEKLFF,TGTGCCAGCAGTTACCAAGCGAATGAAAAACTGTTTTTT
TRBD1,TRBV7-2,TRBJ1-5,-,CASSTGQGDQPQHF,TGTGCCAGCAGCACGGGACAGGGTGATCAGCCCCAGCATTTT
-,TRBV11-2,TRBJ2-7,-,CASSLDPGGPYEQYF,TGTGCCAGCAGCTTAGATCCCGGGGGGCCCTACGAGCAGTACTTC
-,TRBV5-7,TRBJ1-6,-,CASSLGAVNSPLHF,TGTGCCAGCAGCTTGGGGGCCGTGAATTCACCCCTCCACTTT
-,TRBV11-3,TRBJ2-5,-,CASSPGADRQETQYF,TGTGCCAGCAGCCCAGGTGCGGACAGACAAGAGACCCAGTACTTC
-,TRBV7-2,TRBJ2-1,-,CASSLELSSYNEQFF,TGTGCCAGCAGCTTAGAGCTTAGCTCCTACAATGAGCAGTTCTTC
-,TRBV12-3/TRBV12-4,TRBJ1-6,-,CASSSQGSPLHF,TGTGCCAGCAGTTCCCAGGGTTCACCCCTCCACTTT
TRBD1,TRBV6-6,TRBJ1-6,-,CASRDRDNSPLHF,TGTGCCAGCAGGGACAGGGATAATTCACCCCTCCACTTT
TRBD1,TRBV9,TRBJ1-4,-,CASSARGQGIREKLFF,TGTGCCAGCAGCGCCCGCGGACAGGGGATAAGGGAAAAACTGTTTTTT
-,TRBV15,TRBJ2-5,-,CATSRDSGSETQYF,TGTGCCACCAGCAGAGACTCGGGTAGTGAGACCCAGTACTTC
TRBD2,TRBV3-1/TRBV3-2,TRBJ2-1,-,CASSLGRGPTYNEQFF,TGTGCCAGCAGCCTGGGGAGGGGTCCCACCTACAATGAGCAGTTCTTC
TRBD1,TRBV27,TRBJ2-1,-,CASSFGGTGVYNEQFF,TGTGCCAGCAGTTTTGGGGGGACAGGGGTCTACAATGAGCAGTTCTTC
TRBD1,TRBV7-2,TRBJ2-1,-,CASSYSRDRINNEQFF,TGTGCCAGCAGCTATAGCCGGGACAGAATCAACAATGAGCAGTTCTTC
TRBD2,TRBV27,TRBJ2-3,-,CASSSLAGGPGTQYF,TGTGCCAGCAGTTCCCTAGCGGGAGGGCCTGGTACGCAGTATTTT
TRBD2,TRBV7-6,TRBJ2-7,-,CASSLVGGSLPGEQYF,TGTGCCAGCAGCTTAGTGGGGGGGTCATTACCGGGCGAGCAGTACTTC
-,TRBV24-1,TRBJ2-7,-,CATSDLGEPYEQYF,TGTGCCACCAGTGATTTGGGGGAGCCCTACGAGCAGTACTTC
-,TRBV7-2,TRBJ2-7,medium-sized,CASGARAAYEQYF,TGTGCCAGCGGGGCCAGGGCGGCTTACGAGCAGTACTTC
-,TRBV28,TRBJ1-2,once,CASSPGLRSYGYTF,TGTGCCAGCAGTCCGGGTCTCCGGAGCTATGGCTACACCTTC
-,TRBV19,TRBJ1-3,-,CASSISSSGNTIYF,TGTGCCAGTAGTATATCGAGCTCTGGAAACACCATATATTTT
TRBD1,TRBV28,TRBJ1-5,-,CASSPSPKQGLHQPQHF,TGTGCCAGCAGTCCATCGCCCAAACAGGGGCTTCATCAGCCCCAGCATTTT
-,TRBV30,TRBJ2-7,-,CAWRGQSYEQYF,TGTGCCTGGAGGGGACAATCCTACGAGCAGTACTTC
-,TRBV7-3,TRBJ2-1,-,CASSNRGRANNEQFF,TGTGCCAGCAGCAATAGGGGCAGGGCTAACAATGAGCAGTTCTTC